The 27 T cell receptor beta chains reported below all come from one sample, sequenced in a study of cytomegalovirus exposure and HLA in healthy donors. Data came from immunoSEQ multiplex PCR; TCRdb stores just in-frame clones and leaves some out. The sample includes about 65,000 clones, 94% of them seen just once. Source material: PBMCs. The receptors originated from a man aged 18 to 30 in good health and CMV-seropositive.

The chain uses TRBV7-3 and TRBJ2-5, with D possibly being TRBD2 (5 bases). Germline V gene lookup returns CDR1 SGHTA and CDR2 FQGTGA. The ends were cut back, 5 bases at V and 5 bases at J, with 21 bases in the middle. The CDR3 covers 16 residues. CDR3 coding DNA: TGTGCCAGCAGCCGAACGGCTCGCCGGGGTGGCGAGACCCAGTACTTC. This codes for CASSRTARRGGETQYF.

This rearrangement joins TRBV5-1 to TRBJ1-2; D is possibly TRBD1 (5 bases). Germline CDR1 reads SGHRS; CDR2 reads YFSETQ. The V and J ends lost 8 bases and 0 bases respectively, with 17 bases between them. CDR3 size: 15 residues. CDR3 nucleotide sequence: TGCGCCAGTAGATCGGGACTGACAACTAACTATGGCTACACCTTC. Amino acids: CASRSGLTTNYGYTF.

The chain employs TRBV28 and TRBJ2-6; tentative D call: TRBD2 (5 bases). The CDR3 has 15 amino acids. CDR1 and CDR2 from the germline V gene are MDHEN and SYDVKM. V lost 2 bases and J lost 4, with 9 bases in between. CDR3 DNA sequence: TGTGCCAGCAGTTTACTAAGAGGGGGGGCCAACGTCCTGACTTTC. Amino acid sequence: CASSLLRGGANVLTF. Supplemented by reference TRBV28 and TRBJ2-6, the full variable domain reads DVKVTQSSRYLVKRTGEKVFLECVQDMDHENMFWYRQDPGLGLRLIYFSYDVKMKEKGDIPEGYSVSREKKERFSLILESASTNQTSMYLCASSLLRGGANVLTFGAGSRLTVL.

This sequence joins TRBV19 and TRBJ1-6; 8 bases align to TRBD1. CDR3 size: 18 residues. Germline V lookup: CDR1 LNHDA, CDR2 SQIVND (reference sequence). V gave up 8 bases and J gave up 0 bases; unmatched junction bases: 12. CDR3 coding DNA: TGTGCCAGTGCTTATGAGGACAGGGAAGGCTCCTATAATTCACCCCTCCACTTT. Translating gives CASAYEDREGSYNSPLHF.

V usage is TRBV28 and J usage is TRBJ2-1; D possibly corresponds to TRBD1 (6 bases). CDR3 length: 14 residues. CDR1 and CDR2 (germline): MDHEN, SYDVKM. Trimming took 7 bases from V and 6 from J, leaving 16 bases between them. Here the CDR3 DNA reads TGTGCCAGCACAGAGGGACACGGGACCAATGAGCAGTTCTTC. Amino acids: CASTEGHGTNEQFF.

The V and J genes are TRBV19 and TRBJ2-7; no firm D call. In germline, CDR1 is LNHDA, CDR2 SQIVND (reference sequence). V dropped 3 bases and J dropped 4 bases, with 10 bases sitting between them. The CDR3 loop spans 13 amino acids. CDR3 loop: CASSIGQLYEQYF. CDR3 nucleotides: TGTGCCAGTAGTATTGGGCAGCTATACGAGCAGTACTTC.

The V and J genes are TRBV2 and TRBJ2-3; weak D call: TRBD1 (6 bases). The CDR3 totals 13 residues. V gave up 11 bases and J gave up 3 bases, with 15 bases separating them. The germline gives CDR1 SNHLY, CDR2 FYNNEI. CDR3: CAGTDSLTDTQYF. The CDR3 coding sequence is TGTGCCGGAACGGACAGCTTAACAGATACGCAGTATTTT.

V is TRBV6-6 and J is TRBJ1-1; D perhaps matches TRBD1 (6 bases). In germline, CDR1 is MNHNY, CDR2 SVGAGI (reference sequence). V dropped 2 bases and J dropped 6 bases, with 10 bases sitting between them. CDR3 length: 13 residues. CDR3 sequence: CASSYLGGPEAFF. For the CDR3, the DNA is TGTGCCAGCAGTTACCTTGGGGGCCCTGAAGCTTTCTTT.

This clone was seen just once. The rearrangement links TRBV7-9 to TRBJ1-2; 7 positions agree with TRBD1. Unmatched junction bases numbered 7, after V lost 6 bases and J lost 6 bases. The CDR3 has 13 residues. Per germline, CDR1 SEHNR and CDR2 FQNEAQ (reference sequence). This CDR3 reads CASRPGQSNGYTF. The CDR3 nucleotides are TGTGCCAGCAGGCCGGGACAGTCCAATGGCTACACCTTC.

The chain couples TRBV27 to TRBJ2-1, with a weak D call TRBD2 (5 bases). V was shortened by 6 bases and J by 8 bases, with 11 bases between the two germline ends. This CDR3 is built from 12 residues. Germline V gives CDR1 MNHEY, CDR2 SMNVEV (reference sequence). In DNA form, the CDR3 reads TGTGCCAGCAGAGGACTGAGATATGAGCAGTTCTTC. Its protein product is CASRGLRYEQFF.

This clone appeared once. This chain links TRBV15 with TRBJ2-5; 9 bases align to TRBD1. The CDR3 is 15 amino acids. V shed 1 base and J 5 bases; nucleotides not matched to a gene: 5. CDR1 LNHNV and CDR2 YYDKDF come from the germline V gene (reference sequence). The CDR3 DNA is TGTGCCACCAGCAGAGCAAACAGGGGGCTGGAGACCCAGTACTTC. Protein: CATSRANRGLETQYF.

The V call is TRBV19, the J call TRBJ2-1, with TRBD1 matching 8 bases. CDR1 LNHDA and CDR2 SQIVND come from the germline V gene (reference sequence). V lost 2 bases to trimming and J lost 6 bases; unmatched junction nucleotides: 9. The CDR3 extends over 16 amino acids. The CDR3 sequence is CASSILARGPSNEQFF. CDR3 sequence (DNA): TGTGCCAGTAGTATATTGGCCAGGGGGCCTTCCAATGAGCAGTTCTTC.

This rearrangement joins TRBV27 to TRBJ2-3; D gene unclear. Germline V gene lookup returns CDR1 MNHEY and CDR2 SMNVEV (reference sequence). This CDR3 spans 14 amino acids. Trimming shortened V by 4 bases and J by 5 bases, and 13 bases separated the two germline ends. The CDR3 loop is CASSSRTVRDTQYF. The DNA for the CDR3 is TGTGCCAGCAGTTCTAGAACCGTGAGAGATACGCAGTATTTT.

The V call is TRBV6-1, the J call TRBJ2-6, with D hard to call. The CDR3 has 15 amino acids. V dropped 4 bases and J dropped 0 bases, with 7 bases sitting between them. Per the germline V gene, CDR1 is MNHNS and CDR2 is SASEGT. The CDR3 protein is CASSGPVSGANVLTF. The CDR3 nucleotides read TGTGCCAGCAGTGGCCCGGTCTCTGGGGCCAACGTCCTGACTTTC.

CDR3 nucleotide sequence: TGTGCCAGCAGCTTACACGGGACTAGTTCTTACAATGAGCAGTTCTTC. Encoded protein: CASSLHGTSSYNEQFF. This chain links TRBV7-3 with TRBJ2-1; 8 nucleotides align to TRBD2. This CDR3 spans 16 amino acids. The junction had 7 bases not matched to a gene; V was cut back by 2 bases and J by 4 bases. The V gene's germline CDR1 is SGHTA and CDR2 FQGTGA. Combining the CDR3 with reference TRBV7-3 and TRBJ2-1 gives the whole variable domain GAGVSQTPSNKVTEKGKYVELRCDPISGHTALYWYRQSLGQGPEFLIYFQGTGAADDSGLPNDRFFAVRPEGSVSTLKIQRTERGDSAVYLCASSLHGTSSYNEQFFGPGTRLTVL.

The rearrangement uses TRBV11-2 and TRBJ2-7; D not certain. The CDR3 sequence is 11 residues long. Germline CDR1 is SGHAT and CDR2 is FQNNGV. The ends were cut back, 4 bases at V and 6 bases at J, with 7 bases in the middle. The CDR3 spells CASSSSREQYF. As DNA, the CDR3 is TGTGCCAGCAGCTCGTCCCGCGAGCAGTACTTC.

The V call is TRBV11-2, the J call TRBJ2-7, with 7 bases that match TRBD1. The CDR3 has 13 residues. In germline, CDR1 is SGHAT, CDR2 FQNNGV. After removal of 2 bases from V and 3 bases from J, the junction contained 1 base not matched to a gene. The CDR3 sequence is CASSLRDSYEQYF. CDR3 DNA sequence: TGTGCCAGCAGCTTACGGGACAGCTACGAGCAGTACTTC. Looking up the rest from reference TRBV11-2 and TRBJ2-7 gives the full variable domain: EAGVAQSPRYKIIEKRQSVAFWCNPISGHATLYWYQQILGQGPKLLIQFQNNGVVDDSQLPKDRFSAERLKGVDSTLKIQPAKLEDSAVYLCASSLRDSYEQYFGPGTRLTVT.

This chain joins TRBV6-1 and TRBJ2-3; 7 bases align to TRBD1. Germline-derived CDR1 and CDR2 are MNHNS and SASEGT. V shed 6 bases, J shed 3 bases, and the junction held 9 bases outside the gene matches. This CDR3 region has 15 residues. The CDR3 DNA reads as TGTGCCAGCAGAGGTACTGGACAGGTTACAGATACGCAGTATTTT. Translation: CASRGTGQVTDTQYF.

The V call is TRBV7-9, the J call TRBJ2-7; 8 bases fit TRBD1. The CDR3 is 14 residues long. J gave up 3 bases and V 7 bases, and 8 bases lay outside the gene matches. Germline V lookup: CDR1 SEHNR, CDR2 FQNEAQ (reference sequence). The CDR3 sequence: CASNSQDRDYEQYF. CDR3 coding DNA: TGTGCCAGCAACTCTCAGGACAGGGACTACGAGCAGTACTTC.

The chain has TRBV9 and TRBJ2-5, with TRBD1 matching over 9 bases. Germline CDR1 SGDLS, CDR2 YYNGEE. Unmatched junction bases numbered 7, after V lost 0 bases and J lost 4 bases. The CDR3 is 16 residues long. This CDR3 is CASSVGPVDRGETQYF. The DNA for the CDR3 is TGTGCCAGCAGCGTAGGGCCGGTGGACAGGGGAGAGACCCAGTACTTC.

CDR3: CARSLVSRAGGSTEAFF. CDR3 sequence (DNA): TGTGCCAGAAGCTTGGTTTCCCGGGCCGGGGGAAGCACTGAAGCTTTCTTT. V gene TRBV5-3 combines with J gene TRBJ1-1; D may be TRBD1 (5 bases). TRBV5-3 is classed as an ORF, of uncertain function. The CDR3 has 17 amino acids. Trimming cost V 0 bases and J 4 bases, with 19 bases left between them.

This chain joins TRBV27 and TRBJ2-2; D uncertain. Looked up from germline, CDR1 is MNHEY and CDR2 is SMNVEV (reference sequence). The germline V and J ends were trimmed by 0 bases and 0 bases, with 11 bases remaining between them. The CDR3 has 17 residues. This CDR3 reads CASSLSPPRANTGELFF. The DNA for the CDR3 is TGTGCCAGCAGTTTATCGCCCCCCCGGGCGAACACCGGGGAGCTGTTTTTT.

The rearrangement joins TRBV7-9 to TRBJ2-1, with D possibly being TRBD2 (6 bases). V dropped 5 bases and J dropped 4 bases, with 27 bases sitting between them. The CDR3 has 19 amino acids. CDR1 SEHNR and CDR2 FQNEAQ come from the germline V gene (reference sequence). This chain's CDR3 is CASSPPRVPGAFIYNEQFF. The CDR3, as DNA: TGTGCCAGCAGCCCACCCAGGGTTCCGGGAGCGTTTATTTACAATGAGCAGTTCTTC.

The CDR3 region is CASSPGSGAYEQYF. The CDR3, as DNA: TGTGCCAGCAGCCCGGGGAGTGGTGCCTACGAGCAGTACTTC. This chain uses TRBV5-5 with TRBJ2-7, with D maybe TRBD2 (5 bases). V lost 4 bases and J 2 bases, leaving 13 bases between the germline ends. The CDR3 has 14 residues. Germline-derived CDR1 and CDR2 are SGHKS and YYEKEE (reference sequence).

This rearrangement joins TRBV7-3 to TRBJ2-3; 8 bases match TRBD2. This CDR3 is 15 amino acids long. Germline CDR1 is SGHTA and CDR2 is FQGTGA. The J segment lost 2 bases and the V segment lost 0 bases, leaving 1 base of the junction unmatched. In DNA, the CDR3 is TGTGCCAGCAGCTTAACCGGGAGGGCCACAGATACGCAGTATTTT. It encodes CASSLTGRATDTQYF.

The chain combines TRBV28 with TRBJ2-3, with D possibly matching TRBD2 (6 bases). V dropped 2 bases and J dropped 6 bases, with 15 bases sitting between them. The CDR3 has 15 residues. Germline V gene data show CDR1 as MDHEN and CDR2 as SYDVKM. In nucleotides, the CDR3 is TGTGCCAGCAGTTTAATTGGCGGGGTAGCCGATACGCAGTATTTT. It specifies CASSLIGGVADTQYF.

This chain links TRBV10-1 with TRBJ2-1; D gene unclear. In germline, CDR1 is WNHNN, CDR2 SYGVQD (reference sequence). V was trimmed by 5 bases and J by 0 bases, leaving 8 bases between them. The CDR3 length is 14 residues. The CDR3 DNA follows: TGCGCCAGCAGTTGGTCGAGCTCCTACAATGAGCAGTTCTTC. Its protein is CASSWSSSYNEQFF.